Given below is one T cell receptor (beta chain) in context. The germline V gene has CDR1 MNHEY and CDR2 SVGEGT. The CDR3 spans 15 residues. These data belong to a study of monozygotic twins with inflammatory bowel disease. TCRdb reprocessed the 5' RACE reads, with one entry per CDR3 protein and no DNA. The sample is made up of 200,000 to 250,000 distinct CDR3 sequences, and the top ten hold around 7.7% of it. The receptor was derived from a human donor with ulcerative colitis or Crohn's disease, or a healthy co-twin of an affected twin (not recorded which). This chain uses TRBV6-2 or TRBV6-3 with TRBJ1-1. Sequenced material: blood. The CDR3 reads CASSTLGGGRAEAFF.